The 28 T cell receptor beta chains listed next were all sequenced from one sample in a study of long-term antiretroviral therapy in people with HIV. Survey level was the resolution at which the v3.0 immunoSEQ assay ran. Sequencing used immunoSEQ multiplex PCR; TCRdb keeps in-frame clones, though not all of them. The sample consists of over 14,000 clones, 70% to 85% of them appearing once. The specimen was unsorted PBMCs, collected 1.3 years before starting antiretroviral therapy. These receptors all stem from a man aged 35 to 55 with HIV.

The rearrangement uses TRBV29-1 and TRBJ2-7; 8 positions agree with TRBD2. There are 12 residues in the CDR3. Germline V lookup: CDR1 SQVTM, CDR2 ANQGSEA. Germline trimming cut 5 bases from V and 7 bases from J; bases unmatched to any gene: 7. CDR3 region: CSVRSGGREQYF. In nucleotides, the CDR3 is TGCAGCGTTCGGAGCGGGGGTAGAGAGCAGTACTTC.

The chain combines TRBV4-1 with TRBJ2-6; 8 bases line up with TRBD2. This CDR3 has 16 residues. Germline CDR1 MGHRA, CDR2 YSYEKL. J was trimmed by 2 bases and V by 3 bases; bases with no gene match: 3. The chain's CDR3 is CASSQAGRAGANVLTF. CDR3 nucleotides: TGCGCCAGCAGCCAGGCCGGGAGGGCTGGGGCCAACGTCCTGACTTTC.

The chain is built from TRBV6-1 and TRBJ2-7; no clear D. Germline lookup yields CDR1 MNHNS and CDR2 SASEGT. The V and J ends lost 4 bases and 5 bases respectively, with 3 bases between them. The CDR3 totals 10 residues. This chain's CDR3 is CASSVHEQYF. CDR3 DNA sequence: TGTGCCAGCAGTGTGCACGAGCAGTACTTC.

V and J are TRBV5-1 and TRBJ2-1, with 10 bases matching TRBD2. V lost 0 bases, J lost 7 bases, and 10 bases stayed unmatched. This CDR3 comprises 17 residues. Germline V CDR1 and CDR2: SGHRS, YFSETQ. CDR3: CASSLATGTSAKNEQFF. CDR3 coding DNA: TGCGCCAGCAGCTTGGCTACCGGGACTAGCGCAAAGAATGAGCAGTTCTTC.

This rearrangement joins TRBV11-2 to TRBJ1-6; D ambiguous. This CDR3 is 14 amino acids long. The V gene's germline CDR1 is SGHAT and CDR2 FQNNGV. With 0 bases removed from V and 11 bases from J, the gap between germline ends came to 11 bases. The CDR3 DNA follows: TGTGCCAGCAGCTTAGAAGCGTCCCGGGCACCCCTCCACTTT. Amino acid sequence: CASSLEASRAPLHF.

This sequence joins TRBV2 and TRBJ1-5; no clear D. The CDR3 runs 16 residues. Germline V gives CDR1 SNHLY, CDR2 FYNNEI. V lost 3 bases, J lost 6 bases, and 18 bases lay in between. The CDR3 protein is CASSEVTWPYGQPQHF. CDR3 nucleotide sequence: TGTGCCAGCAGTGAGGTGACTTGGCCCTACGGTCAGCCCCAGCATTTT.

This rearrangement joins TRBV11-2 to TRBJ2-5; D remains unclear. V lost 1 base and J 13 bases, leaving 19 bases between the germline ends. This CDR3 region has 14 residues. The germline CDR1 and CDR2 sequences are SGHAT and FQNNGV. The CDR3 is CASSLVGSGQNTYF. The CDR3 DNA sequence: TGTGCCAGCAGCTTAGTAGGTAGTGGGCAGAATACGTACTTC.

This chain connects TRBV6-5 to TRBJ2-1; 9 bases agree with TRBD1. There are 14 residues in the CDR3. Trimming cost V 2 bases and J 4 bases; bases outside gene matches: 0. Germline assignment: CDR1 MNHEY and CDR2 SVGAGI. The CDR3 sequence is CASSYGTGYNEQFF. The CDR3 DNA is TGTGCCAGCAGTTACGGGACAGGGTACAATGAGCAGTTCTTC.

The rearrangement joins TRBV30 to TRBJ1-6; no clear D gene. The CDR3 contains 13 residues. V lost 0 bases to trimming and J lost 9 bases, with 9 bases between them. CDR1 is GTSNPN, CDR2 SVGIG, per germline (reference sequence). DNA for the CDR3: TGTGCCTGGAGTGTACTGCCGCTTTCACCCCTCCACTTT. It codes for CAWSVLPLSPLHF.

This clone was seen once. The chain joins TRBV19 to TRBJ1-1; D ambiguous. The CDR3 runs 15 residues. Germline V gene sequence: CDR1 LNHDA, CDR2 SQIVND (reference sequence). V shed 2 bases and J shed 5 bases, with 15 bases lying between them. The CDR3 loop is CASSILAGVSTEAFF. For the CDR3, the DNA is TGTGCCAGTAGTATACTTGCAGGAGTGAGTACTGAAGCTTTCTTT.

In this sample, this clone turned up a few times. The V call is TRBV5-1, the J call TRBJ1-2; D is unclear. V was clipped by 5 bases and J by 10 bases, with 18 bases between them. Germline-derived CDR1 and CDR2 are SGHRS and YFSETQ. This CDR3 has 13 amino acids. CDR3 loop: CASSTEGPTPYTF. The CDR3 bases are TGCGCCAGCAGTACTGAGGGTCCTACTCCCTACACCTTC.

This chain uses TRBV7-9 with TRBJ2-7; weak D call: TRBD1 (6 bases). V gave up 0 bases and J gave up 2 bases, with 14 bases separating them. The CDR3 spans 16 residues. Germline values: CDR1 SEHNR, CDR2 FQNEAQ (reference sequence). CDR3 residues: CASSLATGPNTYEQYF. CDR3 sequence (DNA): TGTGCCAGCAGCTTAGCGACAGGTCCCAATACCTACGAGCAGTACTTC.

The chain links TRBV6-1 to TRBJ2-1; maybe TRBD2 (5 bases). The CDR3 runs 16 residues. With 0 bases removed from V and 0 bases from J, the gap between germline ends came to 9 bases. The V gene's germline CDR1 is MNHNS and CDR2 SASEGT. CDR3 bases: TGTGCCAGCAGTGAAGCCCGAGGGAGCTCCTACAATGAGCAGTTCTTC. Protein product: CASSEARGSSYNEQFF.

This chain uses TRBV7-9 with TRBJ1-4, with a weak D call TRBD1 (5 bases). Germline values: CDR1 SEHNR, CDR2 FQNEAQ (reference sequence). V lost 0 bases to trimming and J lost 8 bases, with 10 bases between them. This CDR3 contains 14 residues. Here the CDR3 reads CASSLATASEKLFF. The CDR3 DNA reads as TGTGCCAGCAGCTTAGCGACAGCCAGCGAAAAACTGTTTTTT.

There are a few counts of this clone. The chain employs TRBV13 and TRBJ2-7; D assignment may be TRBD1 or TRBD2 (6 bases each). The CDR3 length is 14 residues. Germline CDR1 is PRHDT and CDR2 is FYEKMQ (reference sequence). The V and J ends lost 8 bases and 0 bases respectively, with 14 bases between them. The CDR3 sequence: CASSRGLISYEQYF. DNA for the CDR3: TGTGCCAGCTCTCGGGGGCTCATCTCCTACGAGCAGTACTTC.

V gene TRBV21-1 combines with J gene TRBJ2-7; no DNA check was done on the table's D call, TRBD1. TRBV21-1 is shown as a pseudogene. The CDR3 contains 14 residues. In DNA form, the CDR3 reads TGTGCCAGCAGGACCGGGACAGTAAAGTTAGAGCAGTACTTC. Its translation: CASRTGTVKLEQYF.

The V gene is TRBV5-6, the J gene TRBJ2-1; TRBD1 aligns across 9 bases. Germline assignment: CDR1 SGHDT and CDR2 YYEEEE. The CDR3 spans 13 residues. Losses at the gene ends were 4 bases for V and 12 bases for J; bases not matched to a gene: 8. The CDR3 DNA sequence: TGTGCCAGCAGCCGGGACAGGGTGGTCAGGCAGTTCTTC. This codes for CASSRDRVVRQFF.

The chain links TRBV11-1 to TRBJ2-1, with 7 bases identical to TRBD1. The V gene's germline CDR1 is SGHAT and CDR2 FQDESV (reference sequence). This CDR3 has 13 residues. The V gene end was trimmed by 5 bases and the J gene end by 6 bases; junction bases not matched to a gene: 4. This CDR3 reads CASSVGQLNEQFF. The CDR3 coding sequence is TGTGCCAGCAGCGTGGGACAGCTCAATGAGCAGTTCTTC.

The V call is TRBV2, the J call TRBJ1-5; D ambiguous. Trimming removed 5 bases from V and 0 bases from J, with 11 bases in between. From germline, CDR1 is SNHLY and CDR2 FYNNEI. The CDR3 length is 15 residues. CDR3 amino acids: CASSSQINSNQPQHF. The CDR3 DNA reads TGTGCCAGCAGTTCTCAGATCAATAGCAATCAGCCCCAGCATTTT.

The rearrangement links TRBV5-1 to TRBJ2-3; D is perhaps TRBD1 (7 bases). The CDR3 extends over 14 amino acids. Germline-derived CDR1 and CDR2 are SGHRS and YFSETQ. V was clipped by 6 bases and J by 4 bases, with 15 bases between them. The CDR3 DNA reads TGCGCCAGCATCGGAGGGGGCGTAGCAGATACGCAGTATTTT. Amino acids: CASIGGGVADTQYF.

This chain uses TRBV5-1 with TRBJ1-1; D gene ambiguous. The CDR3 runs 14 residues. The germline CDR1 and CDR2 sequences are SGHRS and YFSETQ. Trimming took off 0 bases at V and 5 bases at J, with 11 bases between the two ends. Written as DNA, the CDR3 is TGCGCCAGCAGCTTGGAATCTGGGGAAACTGAAGCTTTCTTT. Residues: CASSLESGETEAFF.

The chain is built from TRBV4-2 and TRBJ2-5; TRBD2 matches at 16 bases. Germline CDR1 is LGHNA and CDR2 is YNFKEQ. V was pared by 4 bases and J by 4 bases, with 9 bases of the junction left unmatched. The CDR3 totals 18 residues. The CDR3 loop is CASSLTGTSGGARETQYF. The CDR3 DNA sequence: TGTGCCAGCAGCCTCACCGGGACTAGCGGGGGGGCCCGAGAGACCCAGTACTTC.

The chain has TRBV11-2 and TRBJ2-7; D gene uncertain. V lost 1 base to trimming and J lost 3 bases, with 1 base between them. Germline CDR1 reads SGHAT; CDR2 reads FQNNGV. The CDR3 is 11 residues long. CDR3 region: CASSLVYEQYF. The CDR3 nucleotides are TGTGCCAGCAGCTTAGTCTACGAGCAGTACTTC.

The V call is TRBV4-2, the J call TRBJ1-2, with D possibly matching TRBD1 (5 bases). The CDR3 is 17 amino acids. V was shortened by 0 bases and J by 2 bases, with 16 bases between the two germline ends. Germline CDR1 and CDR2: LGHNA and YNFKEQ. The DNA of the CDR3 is TGTGCCAGCAGCCAAGATCAGGGACGGATGCTCAACTATGGCTACACCTTC. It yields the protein CASSQDQGRMLNYGYTF.

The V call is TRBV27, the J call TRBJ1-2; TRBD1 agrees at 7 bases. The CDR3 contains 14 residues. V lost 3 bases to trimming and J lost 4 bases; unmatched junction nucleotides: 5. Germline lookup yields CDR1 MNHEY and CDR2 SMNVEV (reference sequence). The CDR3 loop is CASSFAGGGYGYTF. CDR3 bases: TGTGCCAGCAGTTTCGCAGGGGGGGGCTATGGCTACACCTTC.

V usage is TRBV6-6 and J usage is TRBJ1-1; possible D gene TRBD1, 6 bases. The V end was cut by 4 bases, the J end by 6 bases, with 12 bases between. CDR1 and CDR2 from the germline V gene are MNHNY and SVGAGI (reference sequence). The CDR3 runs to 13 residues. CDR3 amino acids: CASSFLQGSEAFF. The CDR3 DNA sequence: TGTGCCAGCAGTTTCCTACAGGGATCTGAAGCTTTCTTT.

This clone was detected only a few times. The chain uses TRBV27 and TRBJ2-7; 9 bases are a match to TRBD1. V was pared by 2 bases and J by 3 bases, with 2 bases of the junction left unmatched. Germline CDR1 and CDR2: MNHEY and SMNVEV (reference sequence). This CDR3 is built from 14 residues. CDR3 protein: CASSLGDRVYEQYF. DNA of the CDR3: TGTGCCAGCAGTTTAGGGGACAGGGTCTACGAGCAGTACTTC.

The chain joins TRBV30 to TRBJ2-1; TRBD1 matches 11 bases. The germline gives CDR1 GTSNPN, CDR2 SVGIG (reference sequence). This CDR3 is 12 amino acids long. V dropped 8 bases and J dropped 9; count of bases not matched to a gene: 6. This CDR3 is CAAGQGAAEQFF. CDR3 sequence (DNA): TGTGCCGCTGGACAGGGGGCGGCTGAGCAGTTCTTC.